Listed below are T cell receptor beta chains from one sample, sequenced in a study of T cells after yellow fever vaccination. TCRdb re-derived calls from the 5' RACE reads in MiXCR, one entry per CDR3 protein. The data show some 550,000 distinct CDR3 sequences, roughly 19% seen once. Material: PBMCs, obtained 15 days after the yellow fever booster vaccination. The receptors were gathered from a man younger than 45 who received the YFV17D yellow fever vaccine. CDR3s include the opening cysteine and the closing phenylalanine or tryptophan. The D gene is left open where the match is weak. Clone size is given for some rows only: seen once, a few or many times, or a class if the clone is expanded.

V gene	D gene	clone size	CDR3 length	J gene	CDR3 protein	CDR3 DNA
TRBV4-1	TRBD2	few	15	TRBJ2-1	CASNWGGRSYNEQFF	TGCGCCAGCAATTGGGGAGGGAGATCCTACAATGAGCAGTTCTTC
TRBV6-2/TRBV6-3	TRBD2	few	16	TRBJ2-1	CASSLIGGSSYNEQFF	TGTGCCAGCAGTCTTATCGGGGGGAGCTCCTACAATGAGCAGTTCTTC
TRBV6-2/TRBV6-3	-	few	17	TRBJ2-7	CASSATTGTTNPYEQYF	TGTGCCAGCAGTGCGACCACCGGGACAACAAACCCCTACGAGCAGTACTTC
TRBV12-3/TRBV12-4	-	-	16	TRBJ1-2	CASSFLNRAASAGYTF	TGTGCCAGCAGTTTCCTCAACCGGGCGGCTTCTGCGGGCTACACCTTC
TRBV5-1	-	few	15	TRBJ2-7	CASSLASRNVNEQYF	TGCGCCAGCAGCTTGGCCTCGAGGAATGTCAACGAGCAGTACTTC
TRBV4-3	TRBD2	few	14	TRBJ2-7	CASSQEAGGRQQYF	TGCGCCAGCAGCCAAGAAGCGGGAGGGCGCCAGCAGTACTTC
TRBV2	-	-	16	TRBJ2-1	CASRDSGVESYNEQFF	TGTGCCAGCAGGGACTCCGGAGTCGAGTCCTACAATGAGCAGTTCTTC
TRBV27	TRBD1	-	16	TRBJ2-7	CASSLRGQGPFYEQYF	TGTGCCAGCAGTCTCCGGGGACAGGGGCCTTTCTACGAGCAGTACTTC
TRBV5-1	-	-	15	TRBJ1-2	CASSLRDCHNYGYTF	TGCGCCAGCAGCTTGAGAGACTGCCATAACTATGGCTACACCTTC
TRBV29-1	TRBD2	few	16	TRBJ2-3	CSVETGTSGRGDTQYF	TGCAGCGTGGAAACCGGGACTAGCGGGAGAGGGGATACGCAGTATTTT